This TCR beta chain was sequenced for a study of T cells in Graves' hyperthyroidism and ophthalmopathy. Looking at the study overall: Peripheral blood sampling occurred at initial diagnosis, before any treatment. Notes on the study in general: Blood samples included most of the expanded thyroid clonotypes exceeding 0.001. Progression to ophthalmopathy was predicted a median of approximately seven months early.

Amplification yielded TCR beta CDR3 regions, with RNA transcripts as the source. First-round RT-PCR with HTBI primers amplified the TCR CDR3 region. TCRdb processed the multiplex PCR reads anew with MiXCR; each CDR3 protein has one entry. The sample lists 390,000 or so distinct CDR3 sequences; about 14% were seen once. This clonotype has ten or more counts. The target antigen is unknown. Germline lookup yields CDR1 SGHTA and CDR2 FQGNSA. CDR3 length: 16 residues. V lost 2 bases and J 5 bases, leaving 17 bases between the germline ends. Any patient presenting with uncontrolled infection, other autoimmune disease, pregnancy or lactation was left out.

This clonotype was sampled from a man aged 18 to 30 with Graves' ophthalmopathy. Material for sequencing was blood. J is TRBJ2-3 and V is TRBV7-2, with a tentative D call TRBD2 (6 bases). The CDR3 coding sequence is TGTGCCAGCAGCTTATTCCGGGGGTTCTTGTTAGATACGCAGTATTTT. As protein: CASSLFRGFLLDTQYF.